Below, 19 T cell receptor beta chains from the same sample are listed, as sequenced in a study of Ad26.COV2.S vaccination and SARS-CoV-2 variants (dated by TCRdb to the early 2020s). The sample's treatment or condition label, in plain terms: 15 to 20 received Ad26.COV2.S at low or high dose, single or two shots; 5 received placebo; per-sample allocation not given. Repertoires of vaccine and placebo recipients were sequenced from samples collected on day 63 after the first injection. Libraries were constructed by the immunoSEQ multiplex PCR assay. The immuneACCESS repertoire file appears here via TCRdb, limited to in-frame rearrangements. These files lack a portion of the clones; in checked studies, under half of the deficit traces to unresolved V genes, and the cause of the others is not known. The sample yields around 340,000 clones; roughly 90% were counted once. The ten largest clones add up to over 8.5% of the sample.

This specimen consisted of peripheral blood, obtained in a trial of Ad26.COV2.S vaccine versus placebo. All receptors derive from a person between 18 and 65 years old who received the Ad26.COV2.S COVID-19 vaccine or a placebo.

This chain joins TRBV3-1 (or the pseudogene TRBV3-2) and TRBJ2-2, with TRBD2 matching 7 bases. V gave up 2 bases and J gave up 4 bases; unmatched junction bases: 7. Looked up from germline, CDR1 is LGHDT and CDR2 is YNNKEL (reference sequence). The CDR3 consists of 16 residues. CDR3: CASSQLGGSITGELFF. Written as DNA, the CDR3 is TGTGCCAGCAGCCAATTGGGCGGGAGCATCACCGGGGAGCTGTTTTTT.

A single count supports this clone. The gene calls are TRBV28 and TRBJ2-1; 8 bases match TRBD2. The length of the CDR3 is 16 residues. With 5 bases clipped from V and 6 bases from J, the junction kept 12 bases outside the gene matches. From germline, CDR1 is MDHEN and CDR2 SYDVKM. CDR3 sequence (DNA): TGTGCCAGCAGTACTGCAGGGACTAGGACGGTCAATGAGCAGTTCTTC. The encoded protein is CASSTAGTRTVNEQFF.

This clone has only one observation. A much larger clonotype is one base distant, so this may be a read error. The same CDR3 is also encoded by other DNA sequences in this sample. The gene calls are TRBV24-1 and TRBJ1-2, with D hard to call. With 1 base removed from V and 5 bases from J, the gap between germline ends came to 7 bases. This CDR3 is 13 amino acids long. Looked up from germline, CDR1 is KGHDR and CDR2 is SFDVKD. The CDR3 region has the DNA TGTGCCACCAGTGATTTTGAGGGATATGGCTACACCTTC. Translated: CATSDFEGYGYTF.

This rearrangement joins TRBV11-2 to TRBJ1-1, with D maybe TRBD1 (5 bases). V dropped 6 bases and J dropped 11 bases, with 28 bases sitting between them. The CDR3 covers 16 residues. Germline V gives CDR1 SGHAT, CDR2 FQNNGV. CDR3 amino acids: CASSSTQQGLLGLAFF. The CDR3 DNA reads TGTGCCAGCAGTTCGACCCAGCAGGGCCTCTTAGGGTTGGCTTTCTTT.

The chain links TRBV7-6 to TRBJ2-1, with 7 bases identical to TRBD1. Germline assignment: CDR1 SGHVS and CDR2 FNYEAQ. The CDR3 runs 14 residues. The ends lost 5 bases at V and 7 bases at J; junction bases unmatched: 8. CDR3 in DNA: TGTGCCAGCAGCCTCCAGGGGGTCTGGAATGAGCAGTTCTTC. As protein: CASSLQGVWNEQFF.

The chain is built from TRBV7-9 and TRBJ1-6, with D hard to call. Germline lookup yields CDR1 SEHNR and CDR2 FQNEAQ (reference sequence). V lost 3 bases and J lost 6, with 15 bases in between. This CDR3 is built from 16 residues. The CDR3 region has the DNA TGTGCCAGCAGCTTGCAATCCGGACGGACTAATTCACCCCTCCACTTT. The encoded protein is CASSLQSGRTNSPLHF.

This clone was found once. CDR3 in DNA: TGCGCCAGCAGCCCCACAATTTACGAGCAGTACTTC. It translates to CASSPTIYEQYF. The rearrangement uses TRBV5-1 and TRBJ2-7; no clear D gene. There are 12 residues in the CDR3. The germline CDR1 and CDR2 sequences are SGHRS and YFSETQ. Trimming removed 4 bases from V and 4 bases from J, with 9 bases in between.

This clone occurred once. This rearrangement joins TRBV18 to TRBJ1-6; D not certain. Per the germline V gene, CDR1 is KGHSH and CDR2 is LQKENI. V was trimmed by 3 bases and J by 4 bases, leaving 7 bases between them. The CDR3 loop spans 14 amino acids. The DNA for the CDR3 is TGTGCCAGCTCACCTACAGATTATAATTCACCCCTCCACTTT. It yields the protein CASSPTDYNSPLHF.

CDR3: CASSARQGGNTEAFF. Written as DNA, the CDR3 is TGTGCCAGCAGTGCCCGACAGGGGGGTAACACTGAAGCTTTCTTT. V and J are TRBV6-4 and TRBJ1-1; TRBD1 aligns across 9 bases. Germline V gives CDR1 MRHNA, CDR2 SNTAGT. With 4 bases clipped from V and 2 bases from J, the junction kept 5 bases outside the gene matches. The CDR3 sequence is 15 residues long.

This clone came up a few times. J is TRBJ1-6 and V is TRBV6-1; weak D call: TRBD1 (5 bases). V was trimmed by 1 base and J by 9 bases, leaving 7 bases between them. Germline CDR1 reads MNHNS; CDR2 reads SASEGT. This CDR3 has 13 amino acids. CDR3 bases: TGTGCCAGCAGTGAAGTAGGGGCTTCACCCCTCCACTTT. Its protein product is CASSEVGASPLHF.

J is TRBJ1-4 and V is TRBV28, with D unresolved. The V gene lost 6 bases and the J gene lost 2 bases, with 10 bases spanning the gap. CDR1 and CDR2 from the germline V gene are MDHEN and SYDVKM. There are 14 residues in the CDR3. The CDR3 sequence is CASSFRTTNEKLFF. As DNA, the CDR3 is TGTGCCAGCAGCTTTCGGACGACTAATGAAAAACTGTTTTTT.

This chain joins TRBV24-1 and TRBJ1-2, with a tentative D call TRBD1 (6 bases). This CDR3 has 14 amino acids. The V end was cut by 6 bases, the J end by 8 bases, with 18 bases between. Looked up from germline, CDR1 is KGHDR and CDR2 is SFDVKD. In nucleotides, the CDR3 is TGTGCCACCAGTAGGGGACAAGATACACGGGGCTACACCTTC. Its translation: CATSRGQDTRGYTF.

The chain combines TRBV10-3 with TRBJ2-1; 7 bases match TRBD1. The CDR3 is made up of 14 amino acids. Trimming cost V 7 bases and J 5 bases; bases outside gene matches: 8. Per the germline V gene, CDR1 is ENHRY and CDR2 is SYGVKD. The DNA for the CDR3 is TGTGCCATCACTCCGGGACAGCTCCACAATGAGCAGTTCTTC. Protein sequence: CAITPGQLHNEQFF.

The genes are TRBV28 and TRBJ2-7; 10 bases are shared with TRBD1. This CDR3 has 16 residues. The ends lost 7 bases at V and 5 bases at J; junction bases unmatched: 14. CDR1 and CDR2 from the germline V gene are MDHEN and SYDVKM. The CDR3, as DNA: TGTGCCAGCACCCCCGGGGCGGGACAGGGGTGGAACGAGCAGTACTTC. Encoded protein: CASTPGAGQGWNEQYF.

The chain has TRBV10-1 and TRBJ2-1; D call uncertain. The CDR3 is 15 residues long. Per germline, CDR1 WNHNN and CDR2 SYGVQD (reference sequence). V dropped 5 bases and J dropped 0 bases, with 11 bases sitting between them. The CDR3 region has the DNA TGCGCCAGCAGTCTTACCATGAGCTCCTACAATGAGCAGTTCTTC. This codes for CASSLTMSSYNEQFF.

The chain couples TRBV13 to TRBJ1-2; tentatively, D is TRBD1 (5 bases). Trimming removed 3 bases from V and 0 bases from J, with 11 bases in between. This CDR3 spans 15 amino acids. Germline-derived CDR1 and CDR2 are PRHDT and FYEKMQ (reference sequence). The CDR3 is CASSFRQTTNYGYTF. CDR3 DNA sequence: TGTGCCAGCAGCTTTAGACAGACAACTAACTATGGCTACACCTTC.

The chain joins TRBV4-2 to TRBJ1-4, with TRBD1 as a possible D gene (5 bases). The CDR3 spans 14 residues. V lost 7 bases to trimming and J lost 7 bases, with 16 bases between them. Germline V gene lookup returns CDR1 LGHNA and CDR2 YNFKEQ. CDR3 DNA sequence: TGTGCCAGCAATAGACAGTTAAGGGGTGAAAAACTGTTTTTT. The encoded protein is CASNRQLRGEKLFF.

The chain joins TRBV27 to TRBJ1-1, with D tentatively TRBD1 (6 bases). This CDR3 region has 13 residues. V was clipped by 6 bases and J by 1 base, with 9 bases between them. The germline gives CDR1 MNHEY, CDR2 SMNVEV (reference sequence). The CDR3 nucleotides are TGTGCCAGCAGCCCGACAGGGAACACTGAAGCTTTCTTT. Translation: CASSPTGNTEAFF.

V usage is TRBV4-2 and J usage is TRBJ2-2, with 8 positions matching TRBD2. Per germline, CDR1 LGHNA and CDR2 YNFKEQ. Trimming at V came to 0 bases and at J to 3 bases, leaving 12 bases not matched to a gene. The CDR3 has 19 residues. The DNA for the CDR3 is TGTGCCAGCAGCCAAGAAAGAACCAGCGGGACTAGGGACACCGGGGAGCTGTTTTTT. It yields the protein CASSQERTSGTRDTGELFF.